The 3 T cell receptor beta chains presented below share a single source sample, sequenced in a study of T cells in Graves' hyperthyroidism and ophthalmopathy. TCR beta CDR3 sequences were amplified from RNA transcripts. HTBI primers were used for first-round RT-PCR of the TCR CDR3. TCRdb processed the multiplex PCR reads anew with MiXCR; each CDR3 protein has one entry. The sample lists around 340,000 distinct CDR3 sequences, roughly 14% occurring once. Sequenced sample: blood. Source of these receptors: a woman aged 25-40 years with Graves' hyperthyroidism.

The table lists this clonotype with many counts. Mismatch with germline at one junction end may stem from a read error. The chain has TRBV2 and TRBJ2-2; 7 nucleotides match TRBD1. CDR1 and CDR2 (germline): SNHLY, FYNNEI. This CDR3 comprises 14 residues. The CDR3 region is CASSVSQGKGELFF. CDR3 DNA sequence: TGTGCCAGCAGTGTGTCACAGGGGAAGGGGGAACTGTTTTTT.

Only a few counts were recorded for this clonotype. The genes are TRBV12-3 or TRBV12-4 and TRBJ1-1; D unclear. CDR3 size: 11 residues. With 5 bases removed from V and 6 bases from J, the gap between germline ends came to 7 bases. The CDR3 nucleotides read TGTGCCAGCAGTAGCGCGTCTGAAGCTTTCTTT. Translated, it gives CASSSASEAFF.

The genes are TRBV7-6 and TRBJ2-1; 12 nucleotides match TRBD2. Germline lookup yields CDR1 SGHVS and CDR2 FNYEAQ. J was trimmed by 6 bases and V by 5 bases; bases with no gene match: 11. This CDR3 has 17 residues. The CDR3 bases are TGTGCCAGCAGCCCCCTCCCCCTAGCGGGAGGGCCCAATGAGCAGTTCTTC. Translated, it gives CASSPLPLAGGPNEQFF.